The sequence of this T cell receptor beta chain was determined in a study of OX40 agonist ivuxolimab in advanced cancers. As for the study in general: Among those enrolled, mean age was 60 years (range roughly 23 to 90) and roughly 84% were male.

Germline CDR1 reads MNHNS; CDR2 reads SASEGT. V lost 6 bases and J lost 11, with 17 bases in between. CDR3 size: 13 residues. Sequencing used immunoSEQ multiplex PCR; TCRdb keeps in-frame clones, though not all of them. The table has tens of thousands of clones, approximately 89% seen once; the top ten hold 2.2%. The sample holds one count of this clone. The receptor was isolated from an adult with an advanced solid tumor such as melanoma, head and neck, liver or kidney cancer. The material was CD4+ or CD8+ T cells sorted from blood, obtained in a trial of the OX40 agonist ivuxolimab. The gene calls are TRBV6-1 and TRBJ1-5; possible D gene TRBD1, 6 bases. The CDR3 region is CASSSQGVRTQHF. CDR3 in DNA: TGTGCCAGCAGCTCACAGGGAGTCAGGACCCAGCATTTT.